What follows describes a single T cell receptor (beta chain). This entry is derived from a study of T cells expressing NK-cell markers. TCRdb processed the 5' RACE reads again and assigns one entry to each CDR3 protein, with no DNA. This sample carries 350,000 to 450,000 distinct CDR3 sequences, with under 6.5% going to the ten biggest clones. Germline V CDR1 and CDR2: DFQATT, SNEGSKA (reference sequence). The CDR3 contains 16 residues. Sequenced material: blood T cells: a sorted CD56 or NKG2C T cell subset, CD4+ or CD8+ T cells, or bulk PBMC T cells (not recorded which). This rearrangement joins TRBV20-1 to TRBJ2-7; without DNA, the TCRdb call of TRBD2 cannot be checked. This sequence was found in a man aged 18-70 years in good health. The CDR3 protein is CSARAPVAGGPHEQYF.